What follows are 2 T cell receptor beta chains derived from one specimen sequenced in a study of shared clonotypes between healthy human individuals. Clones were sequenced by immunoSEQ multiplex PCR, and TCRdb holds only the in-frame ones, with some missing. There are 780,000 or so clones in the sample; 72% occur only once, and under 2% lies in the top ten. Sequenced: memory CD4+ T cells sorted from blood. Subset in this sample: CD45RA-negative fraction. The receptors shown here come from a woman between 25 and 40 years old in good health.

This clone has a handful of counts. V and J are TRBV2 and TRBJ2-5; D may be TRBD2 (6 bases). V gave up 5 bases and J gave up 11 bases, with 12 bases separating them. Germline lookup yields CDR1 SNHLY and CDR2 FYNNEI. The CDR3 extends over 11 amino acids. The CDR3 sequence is CASSNSGEQYF. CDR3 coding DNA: TGTGCCAGCAGTAATAGCGGAGAGCAGTACTTC.

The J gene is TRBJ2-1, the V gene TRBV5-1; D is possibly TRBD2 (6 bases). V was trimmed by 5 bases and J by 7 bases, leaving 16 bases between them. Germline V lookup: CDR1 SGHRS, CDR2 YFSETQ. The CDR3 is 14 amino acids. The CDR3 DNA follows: TGCGCCAGCAGGTATATCTTTCGGGGGAATGAGCAGTTCTTC. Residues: CASRYIFRGNEQFF.